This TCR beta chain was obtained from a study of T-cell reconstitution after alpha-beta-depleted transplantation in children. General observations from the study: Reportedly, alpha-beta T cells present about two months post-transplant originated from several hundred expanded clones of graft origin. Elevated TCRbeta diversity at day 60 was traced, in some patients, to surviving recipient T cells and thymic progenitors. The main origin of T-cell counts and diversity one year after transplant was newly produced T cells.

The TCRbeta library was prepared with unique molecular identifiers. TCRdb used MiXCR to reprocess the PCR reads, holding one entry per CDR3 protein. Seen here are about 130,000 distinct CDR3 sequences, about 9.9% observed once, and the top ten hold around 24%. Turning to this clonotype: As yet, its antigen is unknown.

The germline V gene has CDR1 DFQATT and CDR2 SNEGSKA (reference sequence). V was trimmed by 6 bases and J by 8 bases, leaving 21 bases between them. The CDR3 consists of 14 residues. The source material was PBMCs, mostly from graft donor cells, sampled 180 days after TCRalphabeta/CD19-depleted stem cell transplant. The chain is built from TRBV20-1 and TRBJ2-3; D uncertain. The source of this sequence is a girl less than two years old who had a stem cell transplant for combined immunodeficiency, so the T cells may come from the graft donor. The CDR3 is CSAPQWEKGSTQYF. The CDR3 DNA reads TGCAGTGCCCCCCAGTGGGAAAAGGGAAGTACGCAGTATTTT.